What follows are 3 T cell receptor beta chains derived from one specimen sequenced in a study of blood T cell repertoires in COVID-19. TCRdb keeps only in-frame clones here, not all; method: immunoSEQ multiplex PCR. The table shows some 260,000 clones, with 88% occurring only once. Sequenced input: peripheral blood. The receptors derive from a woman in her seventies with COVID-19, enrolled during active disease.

The CDR3 coding sequence is TGTGCCAGCTCACCCGGTACACAGGTGATTACAGATACGCAGTATTTT. It specifies CASSPGTQVITDTQYF. The rearrangement joins TRBV18 to TRBJ2-3, with a tentative D call TRBD1 (5 bases). CDR1 is KGHSH, CDR2 LQKENI, per germline. The length of the CDR3 is 16 residues. The V end lost 3 bases, the J end lost 3 bases, and 16 bases lay between the germline ends.

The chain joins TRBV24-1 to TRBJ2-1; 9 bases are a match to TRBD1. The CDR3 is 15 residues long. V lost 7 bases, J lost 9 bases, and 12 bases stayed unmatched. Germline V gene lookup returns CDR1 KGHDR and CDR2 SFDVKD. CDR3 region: CATSTSGTGLGEQFF. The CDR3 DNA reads TGTGCCACCAGCACCTCCGGGACAGGGTTGGGTGAGCAGTTCTTC.

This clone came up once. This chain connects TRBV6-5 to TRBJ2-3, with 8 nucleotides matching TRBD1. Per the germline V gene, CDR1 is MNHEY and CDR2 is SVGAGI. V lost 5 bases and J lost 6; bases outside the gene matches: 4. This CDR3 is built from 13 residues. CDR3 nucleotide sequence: TGTGCCAGCAGTAGAAACAGGGGGGATACGCAGTATTTT. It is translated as CASSRNRGDTQYF.